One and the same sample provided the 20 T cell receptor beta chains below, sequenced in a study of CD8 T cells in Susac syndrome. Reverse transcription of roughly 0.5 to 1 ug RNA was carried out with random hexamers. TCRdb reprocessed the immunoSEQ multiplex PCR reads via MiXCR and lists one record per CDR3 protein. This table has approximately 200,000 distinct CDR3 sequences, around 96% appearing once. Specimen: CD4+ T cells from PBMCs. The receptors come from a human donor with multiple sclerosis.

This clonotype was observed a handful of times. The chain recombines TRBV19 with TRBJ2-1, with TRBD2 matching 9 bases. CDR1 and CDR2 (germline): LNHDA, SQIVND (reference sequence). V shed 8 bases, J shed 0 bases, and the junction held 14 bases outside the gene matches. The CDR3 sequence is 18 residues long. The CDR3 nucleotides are TGTGCCAGTTCCAATCCCAGCGGGGGGTTACGCTCCTACAATGAGCAGTTCTTC. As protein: CASSNPSGGLRSYNEQFF.

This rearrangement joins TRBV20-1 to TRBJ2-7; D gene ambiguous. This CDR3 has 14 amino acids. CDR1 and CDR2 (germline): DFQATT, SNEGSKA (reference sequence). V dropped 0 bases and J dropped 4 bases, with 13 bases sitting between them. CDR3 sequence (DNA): TGCAGTGCTAGAGAGAACCGAAGGTGGTACGAGCAGTACTTC. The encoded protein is CSARENRRWYEQYF.

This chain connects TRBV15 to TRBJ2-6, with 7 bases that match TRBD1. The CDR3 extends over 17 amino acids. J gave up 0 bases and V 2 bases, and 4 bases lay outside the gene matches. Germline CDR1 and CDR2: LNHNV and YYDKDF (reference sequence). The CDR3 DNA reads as TGTGCCACCAGCAGACCAACAGGGGTCTCTGGGGCCAACGTCCTGACTTTC. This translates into CATSRPTGVSGANVLTF. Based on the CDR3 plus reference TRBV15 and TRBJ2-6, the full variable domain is DAMVIQNPRYQVTQFGKPVTLSCSQTLNHNVMYWYQQKSSQAPKLLFHYYDKDFNNEADTPDNFQSRRPNTSFCFLDIRSPGLGDTAMYLCATSRPTGVSGANVLTFGAGSRLTVL.

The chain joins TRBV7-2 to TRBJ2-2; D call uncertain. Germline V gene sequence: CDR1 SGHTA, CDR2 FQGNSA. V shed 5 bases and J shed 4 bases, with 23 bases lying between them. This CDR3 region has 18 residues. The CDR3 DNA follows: TGTGCCAGCAGCCCACTTAGTTACGAGTTGAGGACCACCGGGGAGCTGTTTTTT. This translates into CASSPLSYELRTTGELFF.

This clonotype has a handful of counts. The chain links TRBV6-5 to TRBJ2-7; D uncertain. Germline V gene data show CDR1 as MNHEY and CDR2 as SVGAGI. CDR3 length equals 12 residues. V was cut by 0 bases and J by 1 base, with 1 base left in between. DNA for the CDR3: TGTGCCAGCAGTTACTCGTCCTACGAGCAGTACTTC. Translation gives CASSYSSYEQYF.

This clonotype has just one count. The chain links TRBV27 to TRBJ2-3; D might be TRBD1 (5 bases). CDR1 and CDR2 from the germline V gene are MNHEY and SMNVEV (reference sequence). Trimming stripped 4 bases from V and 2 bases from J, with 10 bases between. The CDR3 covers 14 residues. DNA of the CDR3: TGTGCCAGCAGTTGGGGCCGACTCACAGATACGCAGTATTTT. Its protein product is CASSWGRLTDTQYF.

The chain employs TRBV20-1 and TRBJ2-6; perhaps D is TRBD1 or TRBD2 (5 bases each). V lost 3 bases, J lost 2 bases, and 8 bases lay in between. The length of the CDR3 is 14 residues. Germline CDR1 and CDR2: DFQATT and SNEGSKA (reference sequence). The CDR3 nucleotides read TGCAGTGCTAGGGTGGGGGCTGGGGCCAACGTCCTGACTTTC. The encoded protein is CSARVGAGANVLTF.

As DNA, the CDR3 is TGTGCCTGGGCCCCGGGCCGCGAAAAACTGTTTTTT. It encodes CAWAPGREKLFF. V is TRBV30 and J is TRBJ1-4; D gene ambiguous. Trimming took 5 bases from V and 8 from J, leaving 12 bases between them. The CDR3 consists of 12 residues. In germline, CDR1 is GTSNPN, CDR2 SVGIG (reference sequence).

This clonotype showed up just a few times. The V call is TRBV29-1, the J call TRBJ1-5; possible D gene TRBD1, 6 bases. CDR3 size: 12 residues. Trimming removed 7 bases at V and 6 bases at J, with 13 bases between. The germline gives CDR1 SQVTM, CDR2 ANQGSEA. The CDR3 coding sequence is TGCAGCGGCGCAGAGGGGGGTCAGCCCCAGCATTTT. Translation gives CSGAEGGQPQHF.

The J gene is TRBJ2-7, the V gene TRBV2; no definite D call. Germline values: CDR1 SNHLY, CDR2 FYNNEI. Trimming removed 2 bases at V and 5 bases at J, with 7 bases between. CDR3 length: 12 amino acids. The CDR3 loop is CASSEWADEQYF. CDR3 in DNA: TGTGCCAGCAGTGAATGGGCGGACGAGCAGTACTTC.

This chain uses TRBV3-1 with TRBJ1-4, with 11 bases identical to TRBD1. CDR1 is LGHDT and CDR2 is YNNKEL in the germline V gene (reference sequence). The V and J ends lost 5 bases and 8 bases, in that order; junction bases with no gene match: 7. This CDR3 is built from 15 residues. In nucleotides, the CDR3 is TGTGCCAGCAGCATAGGACAGGGGGCGGTAGAAAAACTGTTTTTT. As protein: CASSIGQGAVEKLFF.

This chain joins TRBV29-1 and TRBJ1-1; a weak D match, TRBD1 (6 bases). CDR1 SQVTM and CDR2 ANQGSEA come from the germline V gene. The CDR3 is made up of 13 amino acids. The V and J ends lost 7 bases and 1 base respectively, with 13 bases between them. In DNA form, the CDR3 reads TGCAGCGAACGTCAGGGGACGAACACTGAAGCTTTCTTT. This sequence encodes CSERQGTNTEAFF.

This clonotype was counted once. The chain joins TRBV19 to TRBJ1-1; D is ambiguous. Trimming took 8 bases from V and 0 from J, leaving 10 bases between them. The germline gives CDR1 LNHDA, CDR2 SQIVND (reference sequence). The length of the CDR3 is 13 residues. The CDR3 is CASGAVLNTEAFF. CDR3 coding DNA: TGTGCCAGTGGAGCAGTGTTGAACACTGAAGCTTTCTTT.

This chain's CDR3 is CASSQRKHLNTEAFF. In nucleotides, the CDR3 is TGTGCCAGCAGCCAAAGAAAACACCTGAACACTGAAGCTTTCTTT. V is TRBV3-1 and J is TRBJ1-1; D is unresolved. Germline CDR1 reads LGHDT; CDR2 reads YNNKEL (reference sequence). This CDR3 comprises 15 residues. V was clipped by 2 bases and J by 0 bases, with 10 bases between them.

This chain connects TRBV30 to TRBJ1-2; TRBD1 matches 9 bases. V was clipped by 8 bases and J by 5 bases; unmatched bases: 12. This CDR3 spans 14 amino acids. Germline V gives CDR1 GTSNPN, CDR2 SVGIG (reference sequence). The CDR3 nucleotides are TGTGCCGTACAGACAGGGGGTATATGGTATGGCTACACCTTC. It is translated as CAVQTGGIWYGYTF.

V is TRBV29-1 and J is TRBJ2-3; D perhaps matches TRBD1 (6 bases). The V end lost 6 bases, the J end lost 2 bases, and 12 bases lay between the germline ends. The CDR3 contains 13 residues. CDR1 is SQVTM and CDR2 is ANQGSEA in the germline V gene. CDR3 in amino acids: CSVADRITDTQYF. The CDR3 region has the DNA TGCAGCGTAGCTGACAGGATCACAGATACGCAGTATTTT.

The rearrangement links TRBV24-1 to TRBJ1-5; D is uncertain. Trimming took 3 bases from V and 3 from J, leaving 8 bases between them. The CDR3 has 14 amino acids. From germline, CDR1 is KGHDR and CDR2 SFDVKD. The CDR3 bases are TGTGCCACCAGTGATCCTGGAGTCAATCAGCCCCAGCATTTT. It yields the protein CATSDPGVNQPQHF.

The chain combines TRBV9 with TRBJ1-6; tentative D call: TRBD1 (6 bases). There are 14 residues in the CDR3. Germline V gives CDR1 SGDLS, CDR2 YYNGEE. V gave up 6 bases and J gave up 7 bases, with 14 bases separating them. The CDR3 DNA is TGTGCCAGCACCCGGACAGCCTCGAATTCACCCCTCCACTTT. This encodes CASTRTASNSPLHF.

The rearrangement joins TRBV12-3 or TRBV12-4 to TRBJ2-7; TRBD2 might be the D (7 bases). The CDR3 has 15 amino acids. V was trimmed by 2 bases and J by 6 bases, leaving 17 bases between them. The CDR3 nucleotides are TGTGCCAGCAGTTTACGGTCGGGGGGCCGGGGCGAGCAGTACTTC. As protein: CASSLRSGGRGEQYF.

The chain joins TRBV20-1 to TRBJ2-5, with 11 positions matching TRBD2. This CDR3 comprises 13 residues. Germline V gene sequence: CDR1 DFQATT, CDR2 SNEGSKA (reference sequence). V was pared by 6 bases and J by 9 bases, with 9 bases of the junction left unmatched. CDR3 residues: CSAPGLAAGAQYF. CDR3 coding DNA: TGCAGTGCACCGGGACTAGCGGCCGGGGCCCAGTACTTC.